Listed below are T cell receptor beta chains from one sample, sequenced in a study of OX40 agonist ivuxolimab in advanced cancers. Data came from immunoSEQ multiplex PCR; TCRdb stores just in-frame clones and leaves some out. This table holds about 100,000 clones, roughly 90% found once. This material consisted of CD4+ or CD8+ T cells sorted from blood, taken in a trial of the OX40 agonist ivuxolimab. The receptors come from an adult with an advanced solid tumor such as melanoma, head and neck, liver or kidney cancer. Both conserved end residues are part of each CDR3. D genes are given only for firm matches. Clone size is not always given. Where it is, it says once, few, many or a class for expanded clones.

j_call: TRBJ2-7
d_call: TRBD1
v_call: TRBV2
clone_size: NA
cdr3_aa: CASSVNRGSSYEQYF
cdr3_nt: TGTGCCAGCAGTGTAAACAGGGGGAGCTCCTACGAGCAGTACTTC

j_call: TRBJ2-4
d_call: NA
v_call: TRBV28
clone_size: once
cdr3_aa: CASSYPLKGPVAKNIQYF
cdr3_nt: TGTGCCAGCAGCTATCCCTTGAAGGGACCGGTGGCCAAAAACATTCAGTACTTC

j_call: TRBJ2-5
d_call: NA
v_call: TRBV7-8
clone_size: NA
cdr3_aa: CASSLGGQETQYF
cdr3_nt: TGTGCCAGCAGCTTAGGCGGTCAAGAGACCCAGTACTTC

j_call: TRBJ2-7
d_call: NA
v_call: TRBV27
clone_size: NA
cdr3_aa: CASSLRGPQFGEQYF
cdr3_nt: TGTGCCAGCAGTTTAAGGGGACCACAATTCGGCGAGCAGTACTTC

j_call: TRBJ2-7
d_call: NA
v_call: TRBV19
clone_size: NA
cdr3_aa: CASSSRTGSSYEQYF
cdr3_nt: TGTGCCAGTAGTTCTCGGACGGGGAGCTCCTACGAGCAGTACTTC

j_call: TRBJ2-1
d_call: TRBD1
v_call: TRBV5-4
clone_size: NA
cdr3_aa: CASTSSRTGGNNEQFF
cdr3_nt: TGTGCCAGCACCTCATCGAGGACAGGGGGCAACAATGAGCAGTTCTTC

j_call: TRBJ2-5
d_call: NA
v_call: TRBV5-1
clone_size: NA
cdr3_aa: CASRNYRGGGETQYF
cdr3_nt: TGCGCCAGCCGCAATTACAGGGGAGGTGGAGAGACCCAGTACTTC

j_call: TRBJ1-1
d_call: NA
v_call: TRBV7-3
clone_size: NA
cdr3_aa: CASSTGWNTEAFF
cdr3_nt: TGTGCCAGCAGCACAGGGTGGAACACTGAAGCTTTCTTT

j_call: TRBJ2-1
d_call: TRBD2
v_call: TRBV2
clone_size: NA
cdr3_aa: CASRAPSGSSYNEQFF
cdr3_nt: TGTGCCAGCAGGGCCCCTAGCGGGAGCTCCTACAATGAGCAGTTCTTC

j_call: TRBJ2-3
d_call: NA
v_call: TRBV4-1
clone_size: once
cdr3_aa: CASSQDGASPSDTQYF
cdr3_nt: TGCGCCAGCAGCCAAGATGGAGCGAGCCCATCAGATACGCAGTATTTT

j_call: TRBJ1-6
d_call: TRBD1
v_call: TRBV6-1
clone_size: NA
cdr3_aa: CASNSGQGNNSPLHF
cdr3_nt: TGTGCCAGCAACTCGGGACAGGGTAATAATTCACCCCTCCACTTT

j_call: TRBJ1-4
d_call: NA
v_call: TRBV5-1
clone_size: NA
cdr3_aa: CASSLQTGTEKLFF
cdr3_nt: TGCGCCAGCAGCTTGCAGACTGGGACTGAAAAACTGTTTTTT

j_call: TRBJ2-1
d_call: NA
v_call: TRBV27
clone_size: NA
cdr3_aa: CASSLSVVLNEQFF
cdr3_nt: TGTGCCAGCAGTTTATCTGTAGTCCTCAATGAGCAGTTCTTC

j_call: TRBJ2-1
d_call: NA
v_call: TRBV7-3
clone_size: once
cdr3_aa: CASSFTGTETLGQFF
cdr3_nt: TGTGCCAGCAGCTTTACCGGGACCGAGACTTTGGGGCAGTTCTTC

j_call: TRBJ2-1
d_call: NA
v_call: TRBV10-2
clone_size: NA
cdr3_aa: CASSEGGNWDNEQFF
cdr3_nt: TGCGCCAGCAGTGAGGGGGGAAATTGGGACAATGAGCAGTTCTTC

j_call: TRBJ1-4
d_call: TRBD1
v_call: TRBV27
clone_size: NA
cdr3_aa: CASSPHRGQGNEKLFF
cdr3_nt: TGTGCCAGCAGTCCACACCGCGGACAGGGTAATGAAAAACTGTTTTTT

j_call: TRBJ1-2
d_call: TRBD1
v_call: TRBV5-1
clone_size: once
cdr3_aa: CASSYGTGPYGYTF
cdr3_nt: TGCGCCAGCAGCTACGGGACAGGGCCCTATGGCTACACCTTC

j_call: TRBJ2-1
d_call: NA
v_call: TRBV15
clone_size: NA
cdr3_aa: CATSRARVNEQFF
cdr3_nt: TGTGCCACCAGCAGAGCTAGGGTTAATGAGCAGTTCTTC

j_call: TRBJ2-1
d_call: NA
v_call: TRBV30
clone_size: NA
cdr3_aa: CAWMTLYNEQFF
cdr3_nt: TGTGCCTGGATGACACTCTACAATGAGCAGTTCTTC

j_call: TRBJ2-1
d_call: NA
v_call: TRBV7-9
clone_size: NA
cdr3_aa: CASSFSSPGGYNEQFF
cdr3_nt: TGTGCCAGCAGCTTTAGTTCGCCAGGGGGGTACAATGAGCAGTTCTTC

j_call: TRBJ1-4
d_call: NA
v_call: TRBV5-1
clone_size: NA
cdr3_aa: CASSLGLPNEKLFF
cdr3_nt: TGCGCCAGCAGCCTGGGCCTACCTAATGAAAAACTGTTTTTT

j_call: TRBJ2-7
d_call: NA
v_call: TRBV6-5
clone_size: NA
cdr3_aa: CASSYGGLDSYEQYF
cdr3_nt: TGTGCCAGCAGTTATGGGGGGCTTGATTCCTACGAGCAGTACTTC

j_call: TRBJ1-4
d_call: TRBD1
v_call: TRBV19
clone_size: NA
cdr3_aa: CASTGQGAFGEKLFF
cdr3_nt: TGTGCCAGTACGGGACAGGGGGCCTTTGGAGAAAAACTGTTTTTT

j_call: TRBJ2-7
d_call: TRBD2
v_call: TRBV2
clone_size: NA
cdr3_aa: CASSENPGGRSREQYF
cdr3_nt: TGTGCCAGCAGTGAAAACCCAGGCGGGAGAAGTCGGGAGCAGTACTTC

j_call: TRBJ2-7
d_call: TRBD1
v_call: TRBV30
clone_size: many
cdr3_aa: CAWSVGQGKRNEQYF
cdr3_nt: TGTGCCTGGAGTGTAGGACAGGGGAAGAGGAACGAGCAGTACTTC

j_call: TRBJ2-7
d_call: TRBD2
v_call: TRBV27
clone_size: NA
cdr3_aa: CASSLFWTSANVRGSYEQYF
cdr3_nt: TGTGCCAGCAGTTTATTTTGGACTAGCGCCAATGTGAGAGGGTCCTACGAGCAGTACTTC

j_call: TRBJ1-5
d_call: NA
v_call: TRBV10-1
clone_size: NA
cdr3_aa: CASSESGRLNSNQPQHF
cdr3_nt: TGCGCCAGCAGTGAGTCGGGCAGATTAAATAGCAATCAGCCCCAGCATTTT